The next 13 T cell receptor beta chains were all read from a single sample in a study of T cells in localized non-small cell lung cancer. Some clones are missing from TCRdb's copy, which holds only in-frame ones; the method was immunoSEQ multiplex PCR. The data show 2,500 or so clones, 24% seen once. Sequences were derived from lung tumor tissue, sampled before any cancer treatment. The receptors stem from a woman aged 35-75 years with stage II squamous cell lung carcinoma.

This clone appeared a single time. The CDR3 sequence: CASSIRDQSYTF. The CDR3 DNA follows: TGTGCCAGCAGCATCCGGGACCAGAGCTACACCTTC. V gene TRBV9 combines with J gene TRBJ1-2, with D possibly being TRBD1 (5 bases). This CDR3 has 12 amino acids. V dropped 4 bases and J dropped 9 bases, with 13 bases sitting between them. Germline assignment: CDR1 SGDLS and CDR2 YYNGEE.

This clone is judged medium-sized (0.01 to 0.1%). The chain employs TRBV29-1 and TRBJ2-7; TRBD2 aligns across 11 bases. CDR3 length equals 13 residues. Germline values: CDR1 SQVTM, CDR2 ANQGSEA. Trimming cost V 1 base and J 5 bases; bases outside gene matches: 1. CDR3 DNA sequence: TGCAGCGTTGAAGGACTAGCGGGAAACGAGCAGTACTTC. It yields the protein CSVEGLAGNEQYF.

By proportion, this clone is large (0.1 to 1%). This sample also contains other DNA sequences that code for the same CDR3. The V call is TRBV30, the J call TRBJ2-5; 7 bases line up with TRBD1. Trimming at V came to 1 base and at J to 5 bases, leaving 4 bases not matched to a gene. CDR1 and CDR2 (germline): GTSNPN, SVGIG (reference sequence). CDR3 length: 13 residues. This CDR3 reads CAWSGGGVETQYF. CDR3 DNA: TGTGCCTGGAGTGGAGGGGGCGTGGAGACCCAGTACTTC.

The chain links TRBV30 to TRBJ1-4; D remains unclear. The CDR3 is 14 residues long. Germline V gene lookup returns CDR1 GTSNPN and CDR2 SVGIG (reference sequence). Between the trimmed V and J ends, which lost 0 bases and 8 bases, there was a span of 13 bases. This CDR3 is CAWSVGEGSEKLFF. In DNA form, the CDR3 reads TGTGCCTGGAGTGTTGGGGAAGGCAGCGAAAAACTGTTTTTT.

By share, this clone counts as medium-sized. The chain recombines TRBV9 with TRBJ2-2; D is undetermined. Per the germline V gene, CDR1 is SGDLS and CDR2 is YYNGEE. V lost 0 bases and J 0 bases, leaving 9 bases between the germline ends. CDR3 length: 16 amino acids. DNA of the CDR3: TGTGCCAGCAGCGTAGTTGGTATCGCGAACACCGGGGAGCTGTTTTTT. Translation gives CASSVVGIANTGELFF.

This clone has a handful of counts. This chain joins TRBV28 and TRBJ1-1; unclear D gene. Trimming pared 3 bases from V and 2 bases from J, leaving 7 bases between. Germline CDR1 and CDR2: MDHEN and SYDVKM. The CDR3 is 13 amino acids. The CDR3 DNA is TGTGCCAGCAGTTTGGGCAGTAACACTGAAGCTTTCTTT. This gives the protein CASSLGSNTEAFF.

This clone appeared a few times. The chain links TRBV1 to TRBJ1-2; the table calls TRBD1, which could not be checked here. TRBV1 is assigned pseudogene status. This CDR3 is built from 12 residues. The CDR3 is CASSQGIQGYTF. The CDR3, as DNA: TGCGCCAGCAGCCAAGGTATTCAGGGCTACACCTTC.

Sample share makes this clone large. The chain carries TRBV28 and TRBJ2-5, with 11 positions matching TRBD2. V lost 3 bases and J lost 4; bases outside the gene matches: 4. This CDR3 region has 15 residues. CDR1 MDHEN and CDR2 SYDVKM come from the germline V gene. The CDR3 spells CASSFLAGGAETQYF. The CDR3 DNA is TGTGCCAGCAGTTTCCTAGCGGGAGGCGCAGAGACCCAGTACTTC.

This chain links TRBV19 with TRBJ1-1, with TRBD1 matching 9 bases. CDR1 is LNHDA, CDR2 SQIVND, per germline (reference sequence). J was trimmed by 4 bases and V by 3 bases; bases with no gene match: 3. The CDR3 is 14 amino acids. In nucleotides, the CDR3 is TGTGCCAGTAGTATTCGACAGGGGGGCACTGAAGCTTTCTTT. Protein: CASSIRQGGTEAFF.

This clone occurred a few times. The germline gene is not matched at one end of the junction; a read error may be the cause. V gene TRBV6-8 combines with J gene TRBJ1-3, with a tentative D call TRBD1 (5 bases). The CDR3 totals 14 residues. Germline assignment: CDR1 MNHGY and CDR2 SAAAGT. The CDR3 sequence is CAISPGTTGNTIYF. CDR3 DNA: TGTGCCATCAGTCCAGGGACGACTGGAAACACCATATATTTT.

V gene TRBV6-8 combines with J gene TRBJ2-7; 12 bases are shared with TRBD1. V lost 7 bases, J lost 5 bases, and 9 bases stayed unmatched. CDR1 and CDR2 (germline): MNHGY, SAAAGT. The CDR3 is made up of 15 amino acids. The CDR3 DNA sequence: TGTGCCAGCATGAGGGGACAGGGGGCGGACCACGAGCAGTACTTC. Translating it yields CASMRGQGADHEQYF.

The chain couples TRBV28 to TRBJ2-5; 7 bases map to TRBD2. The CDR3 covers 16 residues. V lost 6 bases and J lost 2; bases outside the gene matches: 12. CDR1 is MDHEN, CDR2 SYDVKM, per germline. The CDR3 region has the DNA TGTGCCAGCAGCCATAGATCGGGGAGGGTTCAAGAGACCCAGTACTTC. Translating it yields CASSHRSGRVQETQYF.

Here the CDR3 reads CAWSRRNRETQYF. The CDR3 region has the DNA TGTGCCTGGAGTCGAAGGAACAGGGAGACCCAGTACTTC. The rearrangement links TRBV30 to TRBJ2-5; weak D call: TRBD1 (5 bases). The length of the CDR3 is 13 residues. Trimming pared 2 bases from V and 5 bases from J, leaving 12 bases between. Per the germline V gene, CDR1 is GTSNPN and CDR2 is SVGIG (reference sequence). Full variable domain (rest looked up from reference TRBV30 and TRBJ2-5): SQTIHQWPATLVQPVGSPLSLECTVEGTSNPNLYWYRQAAGRGLQLLFYSVGIGQISSEVPQNLSASRPQDRQFILSSKKLLLSDSGFYLCAWSRRNRETQYFGPGTRLLVL.